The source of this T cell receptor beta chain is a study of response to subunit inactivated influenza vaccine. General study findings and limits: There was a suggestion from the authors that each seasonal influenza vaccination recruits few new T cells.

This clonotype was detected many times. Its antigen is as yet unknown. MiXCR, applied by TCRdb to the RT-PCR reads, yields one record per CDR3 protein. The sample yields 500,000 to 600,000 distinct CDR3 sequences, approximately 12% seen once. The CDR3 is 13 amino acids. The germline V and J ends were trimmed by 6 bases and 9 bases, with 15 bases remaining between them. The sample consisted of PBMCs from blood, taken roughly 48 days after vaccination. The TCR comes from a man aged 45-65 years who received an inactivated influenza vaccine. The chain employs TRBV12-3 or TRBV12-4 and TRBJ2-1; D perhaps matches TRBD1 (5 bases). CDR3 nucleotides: TGTGCCAGCAGCGAAGGGGCTACAATTGAGCAGTTCTTC. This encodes CASSEGATIEQFF.